The source of this T cell receptor (beta chain) is a study of blood T cell repertoires in COVID-19. Looking at the study overall: The study drew acute and convalescent COVID-19 samples from the United States, Italy and Spain. PBMCs, B-cell-depleted T cells, or T cells were the source of the cDNA or gDNA that made up the material.

In the authors' workflow: Amplifying reference gene primers gave estimates of nucleated cell counts. Generated by immunoSEQ multiplex PCR, the TCRdb table keeps only in-frame clones and is missing some. V, J and clone size are taken as reported in that table, and D and trimming were inferred from the DNA itself. The sample yields some 42,000 clones, around 90% seen once. V dropped 0 bases and J dropped 1 base, with 13 bases sitting between them. Germline V gene lookup returns CDR1 LGHNA and CDR2 YNFKEQ. This CDR3 has 17 amino acids. V and J are TRBV4-2 and TRBJ1-5; D remains unclear. What was sequenced was peripheral blood. This TCR was recovered from a human donor in a cohort sampled during active COVID-19. CDR3 sequence: CASSQELVTGSNQPQHF. DNA for the CDR3: TGTGCCAGCAGCCAAGAACTAGTAACGGGCAGCAATCAGCCCCAGCATTTT.